Each of the 32 T cell receptor beta chains below was sequenced from the same sample in a study of spatial heterogeneity in lung cancer. TCRdb re-analysed the 5' RACE reads in MiXCR, keeping a single row per CDR3 protein. Of 95,000 to 130,000 distinct CDR3 sequences listed, less than 15% are singletons. Specified time point: blood at routine non-recurrence follow-up after resection. Extraction of whole RNA from tumor, nontumor lung or frozen PBMC preceded unsorted sequencing. The sample was PBMCs, taken at follow-up. The receptor source for this set is a male donor with early-stage non-small cell lung cancer.

The V gene is TRBV5-8, the J gene TRBJ2-1; TRBD2 matches 16 bases. After removal of 3 bases from V and 0 bases from J, the junction contained 3 bases not matched to a gene. This CDR3 comprises 18 residues. CDR1 is SGHTS and CDR2 is YDEGEE in the germline V gene. The CDR3 region has the DNA TGTGCCAGCAGCTCGGGACTAGCGGGGGGGAGCTCCTACAATGAGCAGTTCTTC. Amino acid sequence: CASSSGLAGGSSYNEQFF.

In this sample, this clonotype turned up many times. The chain joins TRBV6-5 to TRBJ1-5; TRBD1 agrees at 9 bases. Trimming removed 6 bases from V and 1 base from J; junction bases left unmatched: 4. From germline, CDR1 is MNHEY and CDR2 SVGAGI. The CDR3 has 15 residues. The CDR3 here is CASSRTGESNQPQHF. The CDR3 DNA sequence: TGTGCCAGCAGCCGGACAGGGGAGAGCAATCAGCCCCAGCATTTT.

This clonotype has a count of ten or more. The rearrangement links TRBV10-3 to TRBJ2-3; TRBD1 might be the D (6 bases). V was pared by 4 bases and J by 0 bases, with 11 bases between. This CDR3 has 15 residues. The V gene's germline CDR1 is ENHRY and CDR2 SYGVKD. The CDR3 DNA reads TGTGCCATCAGTGTCCGGGACATCAGCACAGATACGCAGTATTTT. This codes for CAISVRDISTDTQYF.

This clonotype was seen only a few times. The chain uses TRBV2 and TRBJ2-7, with 8 bases matching TRBD1. The ends lost 5 bases at V and 3 bases at J; junction bases unmatched: 6. Germline V lookup: CDR1 SNHLY, CDR2 FYNNEI. The CDR3 sequence is 14 residues long. CDR3 DNA sequence: TGTGCCAGCAGTCGGACAGGGAGAAGCTACGAGCAGTACTTC. Its protein product is CASSRTGRSYEQYF.

This clonotype was seen only a few times. The chain couples TRBV9 to TRBJ2-1; unclear D gene. The CDR3 sequence is 16 residues long. Per the germline V gene, CDR1 is SGDLS and CDR2 is YYNGEE. The ends were cut back, 0 bases at V and 2 bases at J, with 12 bases in the middle. This CDR3 is CASSVAPHPPYNEQFF. The DNA of the CDR3 is TGTGCCAGCAGCGTAGCGCCCCATCCTCCCTACAATGAGCAGTTCTTC.

This clonotype came up many times. The chain is built from TRBV9 and TRBJ2-3, with a weak D call TRBD2 (6 bases). Trimming left V 4 bases short and J 2 bases short, with 17 bases between. Germline V CDR1 and CDR2: SGDLS, YYNGEE. The CDR3 sequence is 16 residues long. CDR3 coding DNA: TGTGCCAGCAGCTCAGGACTAATTAGCCCCACAGATACGCAGTATTTT. Its protein is CASSSGLISPTDTQYF.

In its sample, this clonotype was seen a few times. CDR3 sequence reads: CASSQGAENTGELFF. In nucleotides, the CDR3 is TGTGCCAGCAGCCAAGGGGCGGAGAACACCGGGGAGCTGTTTTTT. The rearrangement joins TRBV7-6 to TRBJ2-2, with TRBD1 as a possible D gene (5 bases). The CDR3 loop spans 15 amino acids. Germline V gene sequence: CDR1 SGHVS, CDR2 FNYEAQ. Trimming pared 5 bases from V and 1 base from J, leaving 11 bases between.

The chain uses TRBV6-6 and TRBJ1-1; the D is unclear. Germline assignment: CDR1 MNHNY and CDR2 SVGAGI (reference sequence). V was pared by 6 bases and J by 0 bases, with 8 bases between. This CDR3 contains 13 residues. CDR3 nucleotides: TGTGCCAGCAGGCGGCAGCTGAACACTGAAGCTTTCTTT. Its translation: CASRRQLNTEAFF.

This clonotype was counted between two and nine times. The V gene is TRBV4-2, the J gene TRBJ2-7; 14 bases align to TRBD2. The CDR3 length is 18 residues. The germline V gene encodes CDR1 LGHNA and CDR2 YNFKEQ. J lost 3 bases, V lost 1 base, and 8 bases had no gene match. The CDR3 DNA reads TGTGCCAGCAGCCAAGGGGGCCGGACTAGCGGGGGGAGCTACGAGCAGTACTTC. Protein sequence: CASSQGGRTSGGSYEQYF.

The V call is TRBV28, the J call TRBJ2-1, with 9 bases fitting TRBD1. Looked up from germline, CDR1 is MDHEN and CDR2 is SYDVKM. This CDR3 is built from 13 residues. Trimming cost V 5 bases and J 8 bases; bases outside gene matches: 4. CDR3 sequence (DNA): TGTGCCAGCAGTCCAGGGACAGGGTATGAGCAGTTCTTC. This translates into CASSPGTGYEQFF.

In its sample, this clonotype was seen a few times. The chain combines TRBV11-2 with TRBJ2-7; no clear D. The CDR3 runs 15 residues. Trimming cost V 2 bases and J 4 bases, with 15 bases left between them. Per germline, CDR1 SGHAT and CDR2 FQNNGV. The CDR3 DNA sequence: TGTGCCAGCAGCTTAATCTCCCGCCGCAGTTACGAGCAGTACTTC. It translates to CASSLISRRSYEQYF.

The J gene is TRBJ2-1, the V gene TRBV5-1; 9 nucleotides line up with TRBD2. This CDR3 contains 16 residues. After removal of 0 bases from V and 4 bases from J, the junction contained 5 bases not matched to a gene. Germline CDR1 and CDR2: SGHRS and YFSETQ. The CDR3 region is CASSLVASGTYNEQFF. Written as DNA, the CDR3 is TGCGCCAGCAGCTTGGTGGCTAGCGGGACGTACAATGAGCAGTTCTTC.

Comment on this clonotype: Sequence at one end of the junction differs from germline and may be a read error. The DNA for the CDR3 is TGTGTCAGCACCCAAGGGGCATACAATGAGCAGTTCTTC. It codes for CVSTQGAYNEQFF. V gene TRBV11-2 combines with J gene TRBJ2-1, with D possibly being TRBD1 (5 bases). This CDR3 spans 13 amino acids. The germline gives CDR1 SGHAT, CDR2 FQNNGV.

This sequence joins TRBV6-1 and TRBJ2-1; D remains unclear. The V gene's germline CDR1 is MNHNS and CDR2 SASEGT. V shed 6 bases and J shed 15 bases, with 12 bases lying between them. The CDR3 sequence is 10 residues long. The chain's CDR3 is CASRLNLPFF. CDR3 nucleotide sequence: TGTGCCAGCAGACTAAACCTCCCGTTCTTC.

This clonotype was seen a handful of times. CDR3 sequence (DNA): TGTGCCAGCAGTCCGTTTGGTGTCACTGAAGCTTTCTTT. The encoded protein is CASSPFGVTEAFF. The rearrangement joins TRBV2 to TRBJ1-1; D gene ambiguous. The ends were cut back, 5 bases at V and 4 bases at J, with 11 bases in the middle. The CDR3 length is 13 residues. Germline V CDR1 and CDR2: SNHLY, FYNNEI.

This clonotype was seen repeatedly, ten times or more. The rearrangement links TRBV7-8 to TRBJ1-4, with D unresolved. V was clipped by 4 bases and J by 8 bases, with 8 bases between them. CDR1 is SGHVS and CDR2 is FQNEAQ in the germline V gene. The CDR3 runs 12 residues. The CDR3 sequence: CASSSNREKLFF. The CDR3 DNA follows: TGTGCCAGCAGCTCAAACAGAGAAAAACTGTTTTTT.

The table lists this clonotype with a few counts. The genes are TRBV27 and TRBJ2-1; TRBD2 is a possible D gene (6 bases). Germline CDR1 and CDR2: MNHEY and SMNVEV (reference sequence). CDR3 length: 14 amino acids. V was clipped by 4 bases and J by 1 base, with 8 bases between them. This chain's CDR3 is CASSSGLSYNEQFF. CDR3 DNA sequence: TGTGCCAGCAGTTCGGGACTTTCCTACAATGAGCAGTTCTTC.

This clonotype was seen ten or more times. V gene TRBV25-1 combines with J gene TRBJ1-6; D gene unclear. V was cut by 3 bases and J by 8 bases, with 14 bases left in between. The germline V gene has CDR1 MGHDK and CDR2 SYGVNS. The CDR3 length is 15 residues. CDR3 region: CASSDSHRTDSPLHF. CDR3 DNA: TGTGCCAGCAGTGATAGTCACCGAACGGATTCACCCCTCCACTTT.

This chain links TRBV7-2 with TRBJ2-1; no clear D gene. From germline, CDR1 is SGHTA and CDR2 FQGNSA. The germline V and J ends were trimmed by 1 base and 1 base, with 8 bases remaining between them. The CDR3 spans 15 residues. This chain's CDR3 is CASSLDGRSYNEQFF. The CDR3 DNA reads as TGTGCCAGCAGCTTAGACGGCAGGTCCTACAATGAGCAGTTCTTC.

This clonotype was detected many times. The rearrangement links TRBV9 to TRBJ1-5; D is perhaps TRBD1 (5 bases). V lost 3 bases, J lost 7 bases, and 14 bases lay in between. CDR1 and CDR2 from the germline V gene are SGDLS and YYNGEE. The CDR3 contains 14 residues. The CDR3 bases are TGTGCCAGCAGCGGTAGTACGGCAGGGCAGCCCCAGCATTTT. Protein product: CASSGSTAGQPQHF.

This clonotype was seen more than once but under ten times. The gene calls are TRBV7-9 and TRBJ2-1, with TRBD1 matching over 9 bases. The trim removed 6 bases at V and 12 bases at J, leaving 18 bases unmatched. CDR1 SEHNR and CDR2 FQNEAQ come from the germline V gene (reference sequence). This CDR3 region has 16 residues. The CDR3 DNA sequence: TGTGCCAGCAGATCCGGCGGTCCGGGACAGGGTTACGGGCAGTTCTTC. Translation gives CASRSGGPGQGYGQFF.

This clonotype was seen repeatedly, ten times or more. This rearrangement joins TRBV28 to TRBJ1-2, with D tentatively TRBD1 (5 bases). This CDR3 spans 12 amino acids. V dropped 6 bases and J dropped 8 bases, with 13 bases sitting between them. Germline CDR1 is MDHEN and CDR2 is SYDVKM. The CDR3: CASSQGRNGYTF. The CDR3 DNA reads as TGTGCCAGCAGCCAGGGTAGAAACGGCTACACCTTC.

J is TRBJ1-2 and V is TRBV6-1; the D gene is possibly TRBD1 (5 bases). This CDR3 has 14 amino acids. V shed 3 bases and J shed 6 bases, with 14 bases lying between them. The V gene's germline CDR1 is MNHNS and CDR2 SASEGT. CDR3 nucleotides: TGTGCCAGCAGTGAGCGGGGGAAGGGGAATGGCTACACCTTC. The encoded protein is CASSERGKGNGYTF.

The chain recombines TRBV20-1 with TRBJ2-1, with no clear D. With 5 bases removed from V and 13 bases from J, the gap between germline ends came to 24 bases. The CDR3 is 14 amino acids. Germline CDR1 DFQATT, CDR2 SNEGSKA (reference sequence). In nucleotides, the CDR3 is TGCAGTGCTCCCGCCCCGGGCCAGGCTTGGTCCCAGTTCTTC. Translation: CSAPAPGQAWSQFF.

The chain uses TRBV3-1 and TRBJ2-5; 13 nucleotides agree with TRBD2. Per the germline V gene, CDR1 is LGHDT and CDR2 is YNNKEL (reference sequence). The CDR3 spans 16 residues. Trimming removed 6 bases from V and 1 base from J; junction bases left unmatched: 5. The CDR3 DNA reads as TGTGCCAGCAGTTCCCGACTAGCGGGGGGCCAAGAGACCCAGTACTTC. This gives the protein CASSSRLAGGQETQYF.

This sequence joins TRBV6-5 and TRBJ2-1, with D possibly being TRBD1 (5 bases). The CDR3 contains 13 residues. Germline V gene sequence: CDR1 MNHEY, CDR2 SVGAGI. Trimming removed 6 bases at V and 15 bases at J, with 21 bases between. CDR3 region: CASSPQAGYFLFF. DNA for the CDR3: TGTGCCAGCAGCCCCCAGGCAGGGTATTTTCTGTTCTTC.

This clonotype was observed many times. This chain joins TRBV7-2 and TRBJ2-1, with 7 bases fitting TRBD1. CDR1 SGHTA and CDR2 FQGNSA come from the germline V gene. The V and J ends lost 6 bases and 9 bases, in that order; junction bases with no gene match: 5. CDR3 length equals 12 residues. The CDR3 DNA follows: TGTGCCAGCAGTCAACAGGGGATTGAGCAGTTCTTC. It translates to CASSQQGIEQFF.

V gene TRBV6-1 combines with J gene TRBJ1-2, with no clear D. The CDR3 is 14 residues long. Germline lookup yields CDR1 MNHNS and CDR2 SASEGT. Trimming stripped 1 base from V and 1 base from J, with 7 bases between. CDR3 amino acids: CASSEGPINYGYTF. The CDR3 nucleotides are TGTGCCAGCAGTGAAGGCCCGATTAACTATGGCTACACCTTC.

The chain combines TRBV5-4 with TRBJ2-7; possible D gene TRBD1, 6 bases. The CDR3 totals 14 residues. Looked up from germline, CDR1 is SGHNT and CDR2 is YYREEE (reference sequence). V was cut by 0 bases and J by 1 base, with 8 bases left in between. The CDR3 region is CASSLAQGSYEQYF. DNA of the CDR3: TGTGCCAGCAGCTTGGCACAGGGATCCTACGAGCAGTACTTC.

The table lists this clonotype with a few counts. V gene TRBV5-1 combines with J gene TRBJ1-6; TRBD1 agrees at 8 bases. J was trimmed by 7 bases and V by 4 bases; bases with no gene match: 4. The germline V gene encodes CDR1 SGHRS and CDR2 YFSETQ. CDR3 length: 14 residues. The CDR3 loop reads CASSRTGSNSPLHF. The CDR3 DNA reads TGCGCCAGCAGCAGGACAGGGAGCAATTCACCCCTCCACTTT.

CDR3 region: CASSHPDYRGAYEQYF. In DNA, the CDR3 is TGCGCCAGCAGCCATCCCGATTACAGGGGTGCCTACGAGCAGTACTTC. The V and J genes are TRBV4-1 and TRBJ2-7; 7 positions agree with TRBD1. The CDR3 sequence is 16 residues long. After removal of 3 bases from V and 2 bases from J, the junction contained 10 bases not matched to a gene. Germline-derived CDR1 and CDR2 are MGHRA and YSYEKL.

The chain links TRBV5-8 to TRBJ2-7; the D gene could be TRBD1 or TRBD2 (6 bases each). Per germline, CDR1 SGHTS and CDR2 YDEGEE. V lost 4 bases, J lost 1 base, and 15 bases lay in between. The length of the CDR3 is 15 residues. Here the CDR3 DNA reads TGTGCCAGCAGCCTCCCACAGGGACTTTCCTACGAGCAGTACTTC. Residues: CASSLPQGLSYEQYF.